Below are 27 T cell receptor beta chains sequenced from a single sample in a study of blood T cells in healthy people across ages. Primed by a sample-barcoded 5' primer and a J-beta primer mix, a second PCR proceeded for about 6 to 12 cycles. TCRdb re-called the 5' RACE reads through MiXCR, storing one row per CDR3 protein. The table shows more than 1.4 million distinct CDR3 sequences, with around two fifths occurring only once. The sequenced sample was blood. The receptors come from a young woman in good health.

This chain's CDR3 is CSARLALATQETQYF. The CDR3, as DNA: TGCAGTGCTAGGTTGGCGCTAGCGACGCAAGAGACCCAGTACTTC. V and J are TRBV20-1 and TRBJ2-5; possibly TRBD2 for D (6 bases). Trimming took 3 bases from V and 2 from J, leaving 16 bases between them. The CDR3 is 15 amino acids. The germline V gene encodes CDR1 DFQATT and CDR2 SNEGSKA (reference sequence).

The rearrangement uses TRBV29-1 and TRBJ2-7; possibly TRBD1 or TRBD2 for D (5 bases each). Trimming pared 4 bases from V and 5 bases from J, leaving 9 bases between. There are 11 residues in the CDR3. The germline gives CDR1 SQVTM, CDR2 ANQGSEA. CDR3 nucleotides: TGCAGCGTTGCCTTGGGGGACGAGCAGTACTTC. It translates to CSVALGDEQYF.

This chain uses TRBV7-9 with TRBJ2-7; D is uncertain. Germline V gene sequence: CDR1 SEHNR, CDR2 FQNEAQ (reference sequence). The V gene lost 5 bases and the J gene lost 7 bases, with 12 bases spanning the gap. The CDR3 totals 12 residues. The CDR3 coding sequence is TGTGCCAGCAGCCCAGCCGTAATTGAGCAGTACTTC. Its protein is CASSPAVIEQYF.

This chain joins TRBV2 and TRBJ2-6, with 16 positions matching TRBD2. Trimming cost V 3 bases and J 8 bases; bases outside gene matches: 13. Germline loops: CDR1 SNHLY, CDR2 FYNNEI. The CDR3 extends over 20 amino acids. The CDR3 loop reads CASSDAGTSGGALATNVLTF. The DNA of the CDR3 is TGTGCCAGCAGTGATGCCGGGACTAGCGGGGGGGCTCTAGCAACCAACGTCCTGACTTTC.

This clonotype has a handful of counts. The gene calls are TRBV2 and TRBJ2-1; D is uncertain. Germline values: CDR1 SNHLY, CDR2 FYNNEI. Trimming pared 7 bases from V and 12 bases from J, leaving 10 bases between. The CDR3 is 10 amino acids. The CDR3 DNA sequence: TGTGCCAGCACAGGCTCGGTGCAGTTCTTC. It yields the protein CASTGSVQFF.

This clonotype has just one count. V and J are TRBV27 and TRBJ1-5; D may be TRBD1 (5 bases). This CDR3 spans 16 amino acids. The germline CDR1 and CDR2 sequences are MNHEY and SMNVEV (reference sequence). Trimming shortened V by 5 bases and J by 0 bases, and 14 bases separated the two germline ends. In nucleotides, the CDR3 is TGTGCCAGCAGTCCCCGGACACCCTATAGCAATCAGCCCCAGCATTTT. Translation: CASSPRTPYSNQPQHF.

This chain joins TRBV5-1 and TRBJ1-1; D is unresolved. The CDR3 covers 17 residues. Trimming shortened V by 3 bases and J by 0 bases, and 18 bases separated the two germline ends. From germline, CDR1 is SGHRS and CDR2 YFSETQ. In DNA form, the CDR3 reads TGCGCCAGCAGCTCCCCGGCAGGAGTACCGGTGAACACTGAAGCTTTCTTT. This gives the protein CASSSPAGVPVNTEAFF.

CDR3 protein: CASSVGSPRAGGRNNEQFF. Written as DNA, the CDR3 is TGTGCCAGCAGCGTAGGGTCCCCTCGAGCGGGGGGCCGCAACAATGAGCAGTTCTTC. The V gene is TRBV9, the J gene TRBJ2-1, with 9 nucleotides matching TRBD2. Germline V gene lookup returns CDR1 SGDLS and CDR2 YYNGEE. The CDR3 covers 19 residues. V dropped 0 bases and J dropped 5; count of bases not matched to a gene: 15. The full variable domain, with the rest looked up from reference TRBV9 and TRBJ2-1, is DSGVTQTPKHLITATGQRVTLRCSPRSGDLSVYWYQQSLDQGLQFLIQYYNGEERAKGNILERFSAQQFPDLHSELNLSSLELGDSALYFCASSVGSPRAGGRNNEQFFGPGTRLTVL.

This clonotype came up a few times. The gene calls are TRBV7-9 and TRBJ1-6; 8 bases line up with TRBD1. Germline assignment: CDR1 SEHNR and CDR2 FQNEAQ (reference sequence). The CDR3 consists of 17 residues. The trim removed 6 bases at V and 6 bases at J, leaving 13 bases unmatched. The CDR3 protein is CASSSRGWDRSNSPLHF. Written as DNA, the CDR3 is TGTGCCAGCAGTTCCAGGGGGTGGGACAGGAGTAATTCACCCCTCCACTTT.

This chain uses TRBV6-2 or TRBV6-3 with TRBJ2-3, with 7 bases fitting TRBD2. Germline V gives CDR1 MNHEY, CDR2 SVGEGT. The CDR3 runs 15 residues. V lost 2 bases and J lost 5; bases outside the gene matches: 7. This chain's CDR3 is CASSYPIGGRDTQYF. The CDR3 DNA reads as TGTGCCAGCAGTTACCCGATCGGGGGGAGAGATACGCAGTATTTT.

This clonotype turned up a few times. The gene calls are TRBV10-3 and TRBJ2-3; D might be TRBD2 (7 bases). CDR1 ENHRY and CDR2 SYGVKD come from the germline V gene. The CDR3 has 15 amino acids. V lost 9 bases to trimming and J lost 5 bases, with 21 bases between them. The CDR3 spells CAIAGGGLSGDTQYF. CDR3 coding DNA: TGTGCCATTGCTGGGGGGGGCCTCTCGGGAGATACGCAGTATTTT.

With respect to this clonotype: A much larger clonotype is one base distant, so this may be a read error. The chain recombines TRBV13 with TRBJ2-7, with 7 bases identical to TRBD2. CDR1 is PRHDT and CDR2 is FYEKMQ in the germline V gene (reference sequence). The CDR3 is 14 amino acids. The DNA for the CDR3 is TGTGCCAGCAGCTTAACGACTAGCAGCTACAAGCAGTACTTC. Its translation is CASSLTTSSYKQYF.

V and J are TRBV12-3 or TRBV12-4 and TRBJ1-1, with D uncertain. The CDR3 contains 15 residues. Trimming took 4 bases from V and 5 from J, leaving 17 bases between them. The CDR3 loop reads CASSSRVGRRTEAFF. Here the CDR3 DNA reads TGTGCCAGCAGTTCCCGAGTCGGCCGGAGGACTGAAGCTTTCTTT.

The chain is built from TRBV7-2 and TRBJ1-1, with a possible D match to TRBD1 (5 bases). The CDR3 sequence is 15 residues long. Germline V gene lookup returns CDR1 SGHTA and CDR2 FQGNSA. With 7 bases removed from V and 3 bases from J, the gap between germline ends came to 18 bases. In DNA, the CDR3 is TGTGCCAGCACCCAGCGATCAGGGTACGACACTGAAGCTTTCTTT. As protein: CASTQRSGYDTEAFF. The complete variable domain, with remaining parts taken from reference TRBV7-2 and TRBJ1-1, reads GAGVSQSPSNKVTEKGKDVELRCDPISGHTALYWYRQSLGQGLEFLIYFQGNSAPDKSGLPSDRFSAERTGGSVSTLTIQRTQQEDSAVYLCASTQRSGYDTEAFFGQGTRLTVV.

This chain uses TRBV6-5 with TRBJ1-2; 7 bases are shared with TRBD1. Germline CDR1 MNHEY, CDR2 SVGAGI. The CDR3 consists of 16 residues. Losses at the gene ends were 0 bases for V and 2 bases for J; bases not matched to a gene: 6. The CDR3 reads CASSYSRDRGNYGYTF. The CDR3 bases are TGTGCCAGCAGTTACTCCAGGGACAGAGGGAACTATGGCTACACCTTC.

Of note for this clonotype: Germline is not matched at one junction end, which may reflect a read error. The V and J genes are TRBV3-1 and TRBJ1-2; D unclear. The CDR3 runs 13 residues. CDR1 LGHDT and CDR2 YNNKEL come from the germline V gene (reference sequence). The CDR3 region has the DNA TGTGCCGGCAGCCAAGAGGAGTTCTATGGCTACACCTTC. This encodes CAGSQEEFYGYTF.

In its sample, this clonotype was seen a few times. The V gene is TRBV4-2, the J gene TRBJ2-3, with a weak D call TRBD1 (6 bases). Per germline, CDR1 LGHNA and CDR2 YNFKEQ. Between the trimmed V and J ends, which lost 8 bases and 6 bases, there was a span of 24 bases. This CDR3 has 16 amino acids. The DNA of the CDR3 is TGTGCCAGCTCAAGTCTCAGGGGCGGGCGGTCCGATACGCAGTATTTT. This sequence encodes CASSSLRGGRSDTQYF.

In its sample, this clonotype was seen a few times. V gene TRBV20-1 combines with J gene TRBJ2-1, with D perhaps being TRBD1 or TRBD2 (5 bases each). This CDR3 region has 16 residues. The V and J ends lost 0 bases and 6 bases respectively, with 18 bases between them. Germline V lookup: CDR1 DFQATT, CDR2 SNEGSKA (reference sequence). CDR3 protein: CSARDPAAGRVNEQFF. The CDR3 nucleotides read TGCAGTGCTAGAGACCCTGCGGCGGGCAGGGTCAATGAGCAGTTCTTC.

This chain connects TRBV20-1 to TRBJ2-1; 7 nucleotides line up with TRBD2. This CDR3 is 14 amino acids long. Looked up from germline, CDR1 is DFQATT and CDR2 is SNEGSKA (reference sequence). Trimming at V came to 5 bases and at J to 3 bases, leaving 7 bases not matched to a gene. CDR3 region: CSAFLASGYNEQFF. The CDR3 DNA sequence: TGCAGTGCTTTTCTGGCTAGCGGCTACAATGAGCAGTTCTTC.

The V gene is TRBV6-6, the J gene TRBJ1-2; a weak D match, TRBD1 (6 bases). Per germline, CDR1 MNHNY and CDR2 SVGAGI (reference sequence). The CDR3 extends over 14 amino acids. The V gene lost 11 bases and the J gene lost 4 bases, with 20 bases spanning the gap. The CDR3 nucleotides are TGTGCCGGCGGAAAGGGGGAGGACGTCTATGGCTACACCTTC. The encoded protein is CAGGKGEDVYGYTF.

J is TRBJ1-1 and V is TRBV6-5; perhaps TRBD1 as D (6 bases). V was shortened by 7 bases and J by 4 bases, with 16 bases between the two germline ends. CDR3 size: 14 residues. CDR1 MNHEY and CDR2 SVGAGI come from the germline V gene. CDR3 sequence reads: CASKTQGMSTEAFF. The CDR3 bases are TGTGCCAGCAAGACACAGGGAATGTCCACTGAAGCTTTCTTT.

The table lists this clonotype with a few counts. The rearrangement uses TRBV6-6 and TRBJ1-1; TRBD1 aligns across 8 bases. The CDR3 has 15 residues. Trimming at V came to 6 bases and at J to 5 bases, leaving 11 bases not matched to a gene. Germline-derived CDR1 and CDR2 are MNHNY and SVGAGI (reference sequence). CDR3 in DNA: TGTGCCAGCAGCCCCGGGACAGGAGGTGCGACTGAAGCTTTCTTT. Protein sequence: CASSPGTGGATEAFF.

This clonotype was seen a few times. This rearrangement joins TRBV20-1 to TRBJ2-1, with 7 bases that match TRBD1. V trimming: 5 bases; J trimming: 4 bases; junction bases outside the gene matches: 8. CDR1 and CDR2 (germline): DFQATT, SNEGSKA (reference sequence). This CDR3 is 14 amino acids long. CDR3 region: CSAGGDRVYNEQFF. CDR3 sequence (DNA): TGCAGTGCTGGGGGTGACAGGGTGTACAATGAGCAGTTCTTC.

This clonotype was counted a few times. Here the CDR3 reads CASSYSMPPGTVTYEQYF. CDR3 bases: TGTGCCAGCAGTTACTCGATGCCCCCCGGGACAGTTACCTACGAGCAGTACTTC. This chain connects TRBV6-2 or TRBV6-3 to TRBJ2-7; 7 positions match TRBD1. V lost 0 bases and J lost 2; bases outside the gene matches: 13. Germline V gene data show CDR1 as MNHEY and CDR2 as SVGEGT. This CDR3 is built from 18 residues.

This clonotype was found a few times. The chain recombines TRBV11-1 with TRBJ2-7; D remains ambiguous. The germline V gene has CDR1 SGHAT and CDR2 FQDESV (reference sequence). V was pared by 1 base and J by 7 bases, with 5 bases between. The CDR3 is 11 residues long. The CDR3 DNA sequence: TGTGCCAGCAGCTTAGAGATGGAGCAGTACTTC. Translating it yields CASSLEMEQYF. The complete variable domain, with remaining parts taken from reference TRBV11-1 and TRBJ2-7, reads EAEVAQSPRYKITEKSQAVAFWCDPISGHATLYWYRQILGQGPELLVQFQDESVVDDSQLPKDRFSAERLKGVDSTLKIQPAELGDSAMYLCASSLEMEQYFGPGTRLTVT.

There are a few counts of this clonotype. The chain links TRBV4-1 to TRBJ1-4; D is uncertain. The CDR3 runs to 16 residues. Trimming left V 1 base short and J 5 bases short, with 14 bases between. CDR1 and CDR2 from the germline V gene are MGHRA and YSYEKL. The CDR3 is CASSQGRSLTNEKLFF. As DNA, the CDR3 is TGCGCCAGCAGCCAAGGGAGGAGCCTCACGAATGAAAAACTGTTTTTT.

V gene TRBV5-4 combines with J gene TRBJ2-4; TRBD1 agrees at 7 bases. CDR3 length: 17 residues. Trimming at V came to 4 bases and at J to 4 bases, leaving 14 bases not matched to a gene. CDR1 and CDR2 (germline): SGHNT, YYREEE (reference sequence). CDR3 coding DNA: TGTGCCAGCAGCCTCCCCACGCCGGACAGGCGAAAAAACATTCAGTACTTC. Amino acids: CASSLPTPDRRKNIQYF.